This is a list of T cell receptor beta chains from one sample in a study of T cells in localized non-small cell lung cancer. Assay: immunoSEQ multiplex PCR; the TCRdb copy retains only in-frame clones and omits some. This table holds approximately 30,000 clones, around 90% found once. Sample: peripheral blood mononuclear cells, taken before any cancer treatment. All receptors come from a man aged 40 to 69 with stage III lung adenocarcinoma. CDR3s include the opening cysteine and the closing phenylalanine or tryptophan. Each record gives: clone size, D gene, V gene, J gene, CDR3 protein, CDR3 DNA. A D gene is named only where the DNA matches it firmly. The listing skips clone size in some rows; elsewhere it reads once, few, many or a size class.

-	-	TRBV9	TRBJ2-2	CASSVDSGELFF	TGTGCCAGCAGCGTAGATTCGGGGGAGCTGTTTTTT
-	-	TRBV28	TRBJ1-1	CASSSVLYLAGGEAFF	TGTGCCAGCAGCTCAGTTCTATATTTGGCGGGGGGTGAAGCTTTCTTT
-	-	TRBV7-6	TRBJ1-1	CASSPLGGNTEAFF	TGTGCCAGCAGCCCCCTCGGCGGAAACACTGAAGCTTTCTTT
few	TRBD1	TRBV5-6	TRBJ2-3	CASSWAGTGSGTDTQYF	TGTGCCAGCAGCTGGGCCGGGACAGGGTCGGGTACAGATACGCAGTATTTT
-	-	TRBV10-3	TRBJ2-5	CATSEYQETQYF	TGTGCCACCTCCGAGTACCAAGAGACCCAGTACTTC
-	TRBD1	TRBV5-1	TRBJ1-4	CASREGAANEKLFF	TGCGCCAGCAGGGAGGGGGCGGCTAATGAAAAACTGTTTTTT
-	-	TRBV14	TRBJ2-7	CASSQEKAGSSDYEQYF	TGTGCCAGCAGCCAAGAAAAGGCCGGGAGTTCGGACTACGAGCAGTACTTC
once	-	TRBV27	TRBJ2-7	CASSFFGEEQYF	TGTGCCAGCAGTTTCTTTGGGGAGGAGCAGTACTTC
-	-	TRBV11-3	TRBJ2-2	CASSSRGDPTGELFF	TGTGCCAGCAGCTCCCGAGGGGATCCGACCGGGGAGCTGTTTTTT
-	-	TRBV7-9	TRBJ2-3	CASSLAQATDTQYF	TGTGCCAGCAGCTTAGCTCAGGCCACAGATACGCAGTATTTT
-	TRBD1	TRBV19	TRBJ1-2	CASSRDRGFGYTF	TGTGCCAGTAGCCGGGACAGGGGGTTTGGCTACACCTTC
-	TRBD2	TRBV7-2	TRBJ2-1	CASGTSGYNEQFF	TGTGCCAGCGGGACTAGCGGCTACAATGAGCAGTTCTTC
-	-	TRBV6-5	TRBJ1-6	CASSARGALHF	TGTGCCAGCAGTGCACGCGGGGCCCTCCACTTT
-	-	TRBV29-1	TRBJ2-3	CSVQRSERTDTQYF	TGCAGCGTTCAGAGGTCGGAGCGCACAGATACGCAGTATTTT
-	-	TRBV9	TRBJ1-6	CASSAQGQMNNSPLHF	TGTGCCAGCAGCGCCCAAGGACAGATGAATAATTCACCCCTCCACTTT
-	-	TRBV28	TRBJ2-1	CASSLWGIGGNEQFF	TGTGCCAGCAGTTTATGGGGCATAGGCGGGAATGAGCAGTTCTTC
-	-	TRBV19	TRBJ1-5	CASSISEQPQHF	TGTGCCAGTAGTATATCGGAACAGCCCCAGCATTTT
-	TRBD1	TRBV12-5	TRBJ1-2	CASGPPGQSYGYTF	TGTGCTAGTGGCCCCCCGGGACAGTCCTATGGCTACACCTTC
-	-	TRBV7-8	TRBJ1-1	CASSPEQGWGTTEAFF	TGTGCCAGCAGCCCAGAACAGGGATGGGGGACCACTGAAGCTTTCTTT
-	-	TRBV1	TRBJ1-1	CTSSQESRGIPEAFF	TGCACCAGCAGCCAAGAAAGCAGGGGTATTCCTGAAGCTTTCTTT
-	TRBD1	TRBV27	TRBJ2-7	CASSLPGGYEQYF	TGTGCCAGCAGTTTACCAGGGGGCTACGAGCAGTACTTC
-	-	TRBV6-5	TRBJ1-5	CASRQGWGQPQHF	TGTGCCAGCAGACAGGGATGGGGTCAGCCCCAGCATTTT
-	-	TRBV6-5	TRBJ2-6	CASSYRAVPGANVLTF	TGTGCCAGCAGTTACCGGGCAGTACCTGGGGCCAACGTCCTGACTTTC
-	TRBD1	TRBV6-5	TRBJ1-3	CASSRTGLRNTIYF	TGTGCCAGCAGCCGGACAGGACTTCGAAACACCATATATTTT
-	-	TRBV15	TRBJ2-1	CATSRDLRGPFYNEQFF	TGTGCCACCAGCAGAGATTTGCGGGGGCCCTTTTACAATGAGCAGTTCTTC
once	-	TRBV4-1	TRBJ2-7	CASSQHSAGSSYEQYF	TGCGCCAGCAGTCAACATTCAGCAGGTAGCTCCTACGAGCAGTACTTC
-	-	TRBV27	TRBJ1-1	CASTGRVNTEAFF	TGTGCCAGCACAGGGAGGGTGAACACTGAAGCTTTCTTT
-	-	TRBV6-5	TRBJ2-3	CASRPSTASTDTQYF	TGTGCCAGCAGGCCCAGTACAGCAAGCACAGATACGCAGTATTTT
-	-	TRBV19	TRBJ1-5	CASSLLGFVKGRQPQHF	TGTGCCAGTAGTCTCTTAGGTTTTGTCAAGGGGCGACAGCCCCAGCATTTT
-	-	TRBV5-1	TRBJ2-3	CASSIGPTDTQYF	TGCGCCAGCAGCATCGGACCCACAGATACGCAGTATTTT
once	TRBD1	TRBV6-1	TRBJ1-5	CASSEGKLRDRGQHF	TGTGCCAGCAGTGAAGGGAAACTCCGGGACAGGGGCCAGCATTTT
-	-	TRBV5-5	TRBJ2-5	CASSFQETQYF	TGTGCCAGCAGCTTCCAAGAGACCCAGTACTTC